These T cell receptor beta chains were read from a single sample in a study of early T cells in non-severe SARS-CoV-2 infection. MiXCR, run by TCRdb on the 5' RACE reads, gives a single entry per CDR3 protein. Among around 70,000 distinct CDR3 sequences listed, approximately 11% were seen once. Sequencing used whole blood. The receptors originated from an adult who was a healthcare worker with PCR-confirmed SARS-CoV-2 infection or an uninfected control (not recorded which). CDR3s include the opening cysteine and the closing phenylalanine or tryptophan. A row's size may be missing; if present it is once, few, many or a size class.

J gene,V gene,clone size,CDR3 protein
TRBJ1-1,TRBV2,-,CASRAGLMNTEAFF
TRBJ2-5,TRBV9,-,CASSKTLVETQYF
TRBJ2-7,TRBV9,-,CASSPRTINYEQYF
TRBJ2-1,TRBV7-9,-,CASSLGLAVVSEQFF
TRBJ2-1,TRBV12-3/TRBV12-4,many,CASSPRVGQFF
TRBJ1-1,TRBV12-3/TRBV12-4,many,CASSSRGYTEAFF
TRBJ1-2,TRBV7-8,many,CASSFLQRETNYGYTF
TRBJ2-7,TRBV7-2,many,CASSPTGTAAYEQYF
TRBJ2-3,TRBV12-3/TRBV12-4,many,CASTRGRENTQYF
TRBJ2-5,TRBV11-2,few,CASSYTRREMETQYF
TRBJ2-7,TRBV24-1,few,CATSDFSRGEQYF
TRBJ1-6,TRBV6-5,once,CASSRLVTGTGNSPLHF
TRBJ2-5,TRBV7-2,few,CASSLARTSGYQETQYF
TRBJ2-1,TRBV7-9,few,CASSPTSYNEQFF
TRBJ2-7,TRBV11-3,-,CASSLVRRNYEQYF
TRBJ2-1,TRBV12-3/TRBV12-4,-,CASGVSERGQFF
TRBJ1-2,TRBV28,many,CASSVHQEKNGYTF
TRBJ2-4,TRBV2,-,CASRVLAYLGNIQYF
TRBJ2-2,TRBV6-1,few,CASSFTGLNTGELFF
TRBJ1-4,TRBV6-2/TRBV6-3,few,CASGEVGEKLFF
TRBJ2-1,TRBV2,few,CASLGLAGVKFF
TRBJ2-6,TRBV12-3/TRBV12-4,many,CASRSRAAGRRVGANVLTF
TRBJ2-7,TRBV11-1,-,CASSLAGAGYEQYF
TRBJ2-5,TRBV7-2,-,CASSLGDSKRETQYF
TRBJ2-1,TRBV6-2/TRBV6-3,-,CASSYTSGYNEQFF
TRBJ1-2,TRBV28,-,CASSSQGGYTF
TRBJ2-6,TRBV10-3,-,CAITRGQPSGANVLTF
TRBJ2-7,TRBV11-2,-,CASSPTALPGLARHEQYF
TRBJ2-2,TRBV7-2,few,CASSLGGLAYTGELFF
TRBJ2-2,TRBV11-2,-,CASSSVTGELFF
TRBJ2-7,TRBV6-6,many,CASRPTGSEQYF
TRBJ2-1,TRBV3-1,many,CASSQGLEDEQFF
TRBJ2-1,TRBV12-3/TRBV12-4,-,CASTLLAGGGDEQFF
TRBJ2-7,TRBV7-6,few,CASSLTSGGYAQYF
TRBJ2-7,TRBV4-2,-,CASGVQRGSGYEQYF
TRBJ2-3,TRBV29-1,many,CSVEGIAGGDTQYF
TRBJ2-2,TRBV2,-,CASNRDITGELFF
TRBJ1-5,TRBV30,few,CAWSVQGLRNQPQHF
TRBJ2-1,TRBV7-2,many,CASSLSTAIVEQFF
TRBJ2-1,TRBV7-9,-,CASSRGQINEQFF
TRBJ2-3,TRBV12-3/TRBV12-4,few,CASSVDRGATDTQYF
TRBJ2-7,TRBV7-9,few,CASSSGTGYSYEQYF
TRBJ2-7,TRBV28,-,CASRPIRGTGRFYEQYF
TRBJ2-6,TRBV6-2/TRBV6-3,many,CASSSLAAGANVLTF